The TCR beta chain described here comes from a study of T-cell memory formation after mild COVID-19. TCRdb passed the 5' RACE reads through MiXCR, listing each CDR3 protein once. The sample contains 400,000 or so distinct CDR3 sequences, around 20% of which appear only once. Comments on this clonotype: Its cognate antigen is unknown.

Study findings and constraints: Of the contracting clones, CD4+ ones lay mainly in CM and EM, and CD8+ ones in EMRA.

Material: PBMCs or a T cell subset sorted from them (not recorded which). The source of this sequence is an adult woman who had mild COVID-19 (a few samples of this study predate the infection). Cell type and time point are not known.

DNA for the CDR3: TGTGCCACCAGGGGGGACGGGACCGGGGAGCTGTTTTTT. Translating gives CATRGDGTGELFF. The V gene is TRBV24-1, the J gene TRBJ2-2, with D perhaps TRBD1 or TRBD2 (5 bases each). The CDR3 totals 13 residues. The germline CDR1 and CDR2 sequences are KGHDR and SFDVKD. V lost 7 bases to trimming and J lost 5 bases, with 10 bases between them.